This is a list of T cell receptor beta chains from one sample in a study of radiation and T cells in renal cell carcinoma. The data were produced by immunoSEQ multiplex PCR, yet TCRdb's version contains in-frame clones alone and is incomplete. The data contain roughly 120,000 clones, roughly 77% of them singletons. The input for sequencing was blood, taken from a patient whose treatment included radiotherapy and nephrectomy. Receptor source: a woman aged 60 to 75 with renal cell carcinoma. The CDR3 runs from the conserved cysteine through the conserved F or W. A D gene is named only where the DNA matches it firmly. Only part of the rows carry a size: once, few, many, or a class if the clone is expanded.

v_call: TRBV7-9; j_call: TRBJ1-2; d_call: .; clone_size: few; cdr3_aa: CASSLVAGANYGYTF; cdr3_nt: TGTGCCAGCAGCTTAGTAGCAGGGGCGAACTATGGCTACACCTTC
v_call: TRBV7-8; j_call: TRBJ2-7; d_call: .; clone_size: .; cdr3_aa: CASSLGEGPEQYF; cdr3_nt: TGTGCCAGCAGCTTAGGTGAGGGCCCGGAGCAGTACTTC
v_call: TRBV9; j_call: TRBJ2-7; d_call: TRBD2; clone_size: .; cdr3_aa: CASSVSPGTTYEQYF; cdr3_nt: TGTGCCAGCAGCGTATCTCCGGGGACTACCTACGAGCAGTACTTC
v_call: TRBV28; j_call: TRBJ2-7; d_call: .; clone_size: once; cdr3_aa: CASSYLSYEQYF; cdr3_nt: TGTGCCAGCAGTTACCTAAGCTACGAGCAGTACTTC
v_call: TRBV6-5; j_call: TRBJ1-1; d_call: .; clone_size: .; cdr3_aa: CASSYLIQGRNTEAFF; cdr3_nt: TGTGCCAGCAGTTACCTTATACAGGGCCGGAACACTGAAGCTTTCTTT
v_call: TRBV15; j_call: TRBJ2-1; d_call: .; clone_size: .; cdr3_aa: CATSLWRDEQFF; cdr3_nt: TGTGCCACCAGCCTTTGGCGGGATGAGCAGTTCTTC
v_call: TRBV2; j_call: TRBJ2-2; d_call: .; clone_size: few; cdr3_aa: CASSGGYTGELFF; cdr3_nt: TGTGCCAGCAGTGGGGGATACACCGGGGAGCTGTTTTTT
v_call: TRBV30; j_call: TRBJ2-3; d_call: TRBD1; clone_size: .; cdr3_aa: CAWSGTGGRDTQYF; cdr3_nt: TGTGCCTGGAGTGGGACAGGGGGCAGGGATACGCAGTATTTT
v_call: TRBV4-1; j_call: TRBJ1-2; d_call: TRBD1; clone_size: once; cdr3_aa: CASSQGSGTGDGYTF; cdr3_nt: TGCGCCAGCAGCCAGGGGTCCGGGACAGGCGATGGCTACACCTTC
v_call: TRBV19; j_call: TRBJ1-4; d_call: .; clone_size: few; cdr3_aa: CASSIPGRGEKLFF; cdr3_nt: TGTGCCAGTAGTATCCCAGGGCGCGGAGAAAAACTGTTTTTT
v_call: TRBV7-2; j_call: TRBJ1-3; d_call: TRBD1; clone_size: .; cdr3_aa: CASSLMGQGAPGNTIYF; cdr3_nt: TGTGCCAGCAGCTTAATGGGACAGGGGGCGCCGGGAAACACCATATATTTT
v_call: TRBV2; j_call: TRBJ2-5; d_call: .; clone_size: .; cdr3_aa: CASRGVGLETQYF; cdr3_nt: TGTGCCAGCAGGGGGGTAGGCCTGGAGACCCAGTACTTC
v_call: TRBV7-3; j_call: TRBJ2-3; d_call: TRBD2; clone_size: .; cdr3_aa: CASSSLPGGTQYF; cdr3_nt: TGTGCCAGCAGCTCCCTCCCGGGGGGGACGCAGTATTTT
v_call: TRBV2; j_call: TRBJ2-2; d_call: .; clone_size: .; cdr3_aa: CASRPSQVNTGELFF; cdr3_nt: TGTGCCAGCAGACCATCACAGGTTAACACCGGGGAGCTGTTTTTT
v_call: TRBV5-1; j_call: TRBJ1-1; d_call: .; clone_size: .; cdr3_aa: CASSLGAEAFF; cdr3_nt: TGCGCCAGCAGCTTGGGTGCTGAAGCTTTCTTT
v_call: TRBV9; j_call: TRBJ2-1; d_call: TRBD2; clone_size: .; cdr3_aa: CASSVEGLAGDTYNEQFF; cdr3_nt: TGTGCCAGCAGCGTAGAAGGACTAGCGGGGGACACCTACAATGAGCAGTTCTTC
v_call: TRBV6-5; j_call: TRBJ2-1; d_call: .; clone_size: .; cdr3_aa: CASSYSRRVNEQFF; cdr3_nt: TGTGCCAGCAGTTACTCGAGAAGGGTCAATGAGCAGTTCTTC
v_call: TRBV7-2; j_call: TRBJ2-3; d_call: TRBD2; clone_size: .; cdr3_aa: CASSLVAGDSDTQYF; cdr3_nt: TGTGCCAGCAGCTTAGTAGCGGGAGACTCAGATACGCAGTATTTT
v_call: TRBV7-2; j_call: TRBJ2-3; d_call: .; clone_size: .; cdr3_aa: CSGGGTSTDTQYF; cdr3_nt: TGTTCAGGAGGCGGGACTTCCACAGATACGCAGTATTTT
v_call: TRBV7-9; j_call: TRBJ2-2; d_call: TRBD2; clone_size: few; cdr3_aa: CASSRTSGNTGELFF; cdr3_nt: TGTGCCAGCAGCCGGACTAGCGGAAACACCGGGGAGCTGTTTTTT
v_call: TRBV6-1; j_call: TRBJ1-2; d_call: .; clone_size: .; cdr3_aa: CASSDRWQQTYGYTF; cdr3_nt: TGTGCCAGCAGTGATAGGTGGCAGCAAACCTATGGCTACACCTTC
v_call: TRBV4-1; j_call: TRBJ2-5; d_call: .; clone_size: .; cdr3_aa: CASSQAPDGSETQYF; cdr3_nt: TGCGCCAGCAGCCAAGCCCCCGACGGGAGCGAGACCCAGTACTTC
v_call: TRBV27; j_call: TRBJ1-6; d_call: .; clone_size: .; cdr3_aa: CASSQGTRSSYNSPLHF; cdr3_nt: TGTGCCAGCAGTCAGGGGACGAGGAGCTCCTATAATTCACCCCTCCACTTT
v_call: TRBV6-4; j_call: TRBJ1-6; d_call: TRBD1; clone_size: .; cdr3_aa: CASSAGQVNSPLHF; cdr3_nt: TGTGCCAGCAGTGCGGGACAGGTTAATTCACCCCTCCACTTT
v_call: TRBV4-3; j_call: TRBJ2-1; d_call: .; clone_size: .; cdr3_aa: CASSQGLVGSYNEQFF; cdr3_nt: TGCGCCAGCAGCCAAGGCTTAGTGGGATCCTACAATGAGCAGTTCTTC
v_call: TRBV2; j_call: TRBJ1-6; d_call: .; clone_size: .; cdr3_aa: CASSEIGQRGGNSPLHF; cdr3_nt: TGTGCCAGCAGTGAAATAGGGCAGCGAGGAGGAAATTCACCCCTCCACTTT
v_call: TRBV5-1; j_call: TRBJ2-5; d_call: .; clone_size: .; cdr3_aa: CASSPGGGGQETQYF; cdr3_nt: TGCGCCAGCAGCCCAGGGGGGGGAGGCCAAGAGACCCAGTACTTC
v_call: TRBV6-5; j_call: TRBJ1-5; d_call: .; clone_size: once; cdr3_aa: CASSYSIGGQPQHF; cdr3_nt: TGTGCCAGCAGTTACTCGATTGGGGGCCAGCCCCAGCATTTT
v_call: TRBV28; j_call: TRBJ2-2; d_call: TRBD1; clone_size: .; cdr3_aa: CASSSYRTGETGELFF; cdr3_nt: TGTGCCAGCAGTTCTTATAGGACAGGGGAGACCGGGGAGCTGTTTTTT
v_call: TRBV7-6; j_call: TRBJ2-7; d_call: .; clone_size: .; cdr3_aa: CASSSPGKGGSYEQYF; cdr3_nt: TGTGCCAGCAGCTCCCCGGGAAAGGGGGGGAGCTACGAGCAGTACTTC
v_call: TRBV19; j_call: TRBJ1-2; d_call: TRBD1; clone_size: .; cdr3_aa: CASTPDRGKGYTF; cdr3_nt: TGTGCCAGTACTCCGGACAGGGGGAAAGGCTACACCTTC
v_call: TRBV28; j_call: TRBJ2-4; d_call: .; clone_size: .; cdr3_aa: CASSSSQGIQYF; cdr3_nt: TGTGCCAGCAGTTCCTCGCAGGGCATTCAGTACTTC
v_call: TRBV6-6; j_call: TRBJ1-2; d_call: TRBD1; clone_size: .; cdr3_aa: CASSSDREHGYTF; cdr3_nt: TGTGCCAGCAGTTCTGACAGGGAACATGGCTACACCTTC
v_call: TRBV25-1; j_call: TRBJ2-2; d_call: TRBD2; clone_size: few; cdr3_aa: CASSELASGGATGELFF; cdr3_nt: TGTGCCAGCAGTGAATTGGCTAGCGGGGGGGCCACCGGGGAGCTGTTTTTT
v_call: TRBV5-6; j_call: TRBJ1-2; d_call: .; clone_size: few; cdr3_aa: CASSRGTVLFGYTF; cdr3_nt: TGTGCCAGCAGCAGGGGGACGGTTTTATTTGGCTACACCTTC
v_call: TRBV7-2; j_call: TRBJ2-3; d_call: TRBD2; clone_size: .; cdr3_aa: CASSSRRAGLTDTQYF; cdr3_nt: TGTGCCAGCAGCAGCCGGCGAGCGGGGTTGACAGATACGCAGTATTTT
v_call: TRBV7-2; j_call: TRBJ2-1; d_call: TRBD1; clone_size: .; cdr3_aa: CASSYGQVLYNEQFF; cdr3_nt: TGTGCCAGCAGCTACGGACAGGTTTTATACAATGAGCAGTTCTTC
v_call: TRBV7-8; j_call: TRBJ1-2; d_call: .; clone_size: .; cdr3_aa: CASGTRGRNYGYTF; cdr3_nt: TGTGCCAGCGGGACCAGAGGGCGCAACTATGGCTACACCTTC
v_call: TRBV19; j_call: TRBJ2-1; d_call: TRBD2; clone_size: .; cdr3_aa: CASSWTSGREGGQFF; cdr3_nt: TGTGCCAGTAGTTGGACTAGCGGGAGGGAGGGGGGTCAGTTCTTC
v_call: TRBV19; j_call: TRBJ2-2; d_call: .; clone_size: .; cdr3_aa: CASSLVGAGELFF; cdr3_nt: TGTGCCAGTAGTCTAGTCGGGGCCGGGGAGCTGTTTTTT
v_call: TRBV10-2; j_call: TRBJ2-7; d_call: .; clone_size: .; cdr3_aa: CASSWDTSYEQYF; cdr3_nt: TGCGCCAGCAGTTGGGACACTAGCTACGAGCAGTACTTC
v_call: TRBV5-1; j_call: TRBJ1-5; d_call: .; clone_size: .; cdr3_aa: CASSFGQGINQPQHF; cdr3_nt: TGCGCCAGCAGCTTCGGCCAGGGGATCAATCAGCCCCAGCATTTT
v_call: TRBV20-1; j_call: TRBJ2-3; d_call: .; clone_size: .; cdr3_aa: CSARRSDTQYF; cdr3_nt: TGCAGTGCTAGGCGGTCAGATACGCAGTATTTT
v_call: TRBV7-9; j_call: TRBJ1-1; d_call: .; clone_size: .; cdr3_aa: CASSLEGGTEAFF; cdr3_nt: TGTGCCAGCAGCTTAGAGGGCGGCACTGAAGCTTTCTTT
v_call: TRBV5-1; j_call: TRBJ2-4; d_call: .; clone_size: .; cdr3_aa: CASSSRRGRENIQYF; cdr3_nt: TGCGCCAGCAGCTCCAGACGGGGTCGGGAGAACATTCAGTACTTC
v_call: TRBV6-1; j_call: TRBJ2-7; d_call: .; clone_size: .; cdr3_aa: CASSEAVRDYEQYF; cdr3_nt: TGTGCCAGCAGTGAAGCAGTCCGGGACTACGAGCAGTACTTC
v_call: TRBV11-2; j_call: TRBJ1-3; d_call: TRBD1; clone_size: .; cdr3_aa: CASSGRTGRAGNTIYF; cdr3_nt: TGTGCCAGCAGCGGTCGGACAGGGAGGGCTGGAAACACCATATATTTT
v_call: TRBV18; j_call: TRBJ2-7; d_call: .; clone_size: .; cdr3_aa: CASSPVGAQAYEQYF; cdr3_nt: TGTGCCAGCTCCCCCGTGGGGGCGCAGGCCTACGAGCAGTACTTC
v_call: TRBV6-1; j_call: TRBJ1-4; d_call: TRBD1; clone_size: .; cdr3_aa: CASSAGQGGEKLFF; cdr3_nt: TGTGCCAGCAGTGCCGGACAGGGGGGAGAAAAACTGTTTTTT
v_call: TRBV10-3; j_call: TRBJ1-5; d_call: .; clone_size: .; cdr3_aa: CAISKDSLDQPQHF; cdr3_nt: TGTGCCATCAGTAAGGACAGCTTAGATCAGCCCCAGCATTTT
v_call: TRBV5-1; j_call: TRBJ2-1; d_call: .; clone_size: .; cdr3_aa: CASSLSSGYEQFF; cdr3_nt: TGCGCCAGCAGCCTCTCTAGTGGTTATGAGCAGTTCTTC
v_call: TRBV4-1; j_call: TRBJ1-1; d_call: .; clone_size: .; cdr3_aa: CASSQEGGSATEAFF; cdr3_nt: TGCGCCAGCAGCCAAGAAGGGGGGTCGGCCACTGAAGCTTTCTTT
v_call: TRBV21-1; j_call: TRBJ1-1; d_call: .; clone_size: .; cdr3_aa: CASSKVERRDRGLIGEAFF; cdr3_nt: TGTGCCAGCAGCAAAGTTGAGAGGAGGGACAGGGGGCTTATTGGTGAAGCTTTCTTT
v_call: TRBV10-2; j_call: TRBJ2-5; d_call: .; clone_size: .; cdr3_aa: CASSAGWAETQYF; cdr3_nt: TGCGCCAGCAGTGCTGGATGGGCAGAGACCCAGTACTTC
v_call: TRBV19; j_call: TRBJ2-7; d_call: .; clone_size: .; cdr3_aa: CASSYYGGRSYEQYF; cdr3_nt: TGTGCCAGTAGTTATTACGGCGGCCGCTCCTACGAGCAGTACTTC
v_call: TRBV5-1; j_call: TRBJ1-5; d_call: TRBD1; clone_size: .; cdr3_aa: CASSLDGTGANQPQHF; cdr3_nt: TGCGCCAGCAGCTTGGACGGGACAGGGGCAAATCAGCCCCAGCATTTT
v_call: TRBV5-1; j_call: TRBJ1-2; d_call: TRBD1; clone_size: .; cdr3_aa: CASSRDRSNYGYTF; cdr3_nt: TGCGCCAGCAGCCGGGACAGATCTAACTATGGCTACACCTTC
v_call: TRBV29-1; j_call: TRBJ2-7; d_call: .; clone_size: .; cdr3_aa: CSVVAESYEQYF; cdr3_nt: TGCAGCGTTGTGGCAGAGTCCTACGAGCAGTACTTC
v_call: TRBV5-4; j_call: TRBJ2-1; d_call: TRBD1; clone_size: .; cdr3_aa: CASSPGQGAYNEQFF; cdr3_nt: TGTGCCAGCAGCCCGGGACAGGGGGCTTACAATGAGCAGTTCTTC